The sequence of this T cell receptor beta chain was determined in a study of radiotherapy plus CTLA-4 blockade in lung cancer. The assay was immunoSEQ multiplex PCR, and TCRdb's table has in-frame clones only and misses some. The top ten clones hold roughly 6.9% of a sample with more than 100,000 clones, around 90% of them seen once. This clone was seen more than once but under ten times. There are 15 residues in the CDR3. Germline CDR1 and CDR2: ENHRY and SYGVKD. V was clipped by 3 bases and J by 10 bases; unmatched bases: 10. This receptor was identified in a human donor with non-small cell lung cancer that progressed on radiotherapy plus ipilimumab. Sequenced here: peripheral blood, sampled from a patient treated with radiotherapy plus ipilimumab. V gene TRBV10-3 combines with J gene TRBJ2-7; 12 bases are a match to TRBD2. The CDR3 loop reads CAISDGPTSGSRQYF. The CDR3 coding sequence is TGTGCCATCAGTGACGGCCCGACTAGCGGGAGCCGCCAGTACTTC.